Listed here are 17 T cell receptor beta chains from one sample, sequenced in a study of OX40 agonist ivuxolimab in advanced cancers. Some clones are missing from TCRdb's copy, which holds only in-frame ones; the method was immunoSEQ multiplex PCR. The table shows 53,000 or so clones, with roughly 86% occurring only once. Here the sequenced sample was CD4+ or CD8+ T cells sorted from blood, taken in a trial of the OX40 agonist ivuxolimab. The receptor set was obtained from an adult with an advanced solid tumor such as melanoma, head and neck, liver or kidney cancer.

The genes are TRBV6-6 and TRBJ1-3; D call uncertain. V was trimmed by 0 bases and J by 0 bases, leaving 6 bases between them. CDR3 length: 15 amino acids. The germline V gene encodes CDR1 MNHNY and CDR2 SVGAGI (reference sequence). In nucleotides, the CDR3 is TGTGCCAGCAGTTACTCGAAAGACTCTGGAAACACCATATATTTT. The encoded protein is CASSYSKDSGNTIYF.

The gene calls are TRBV28 and TRBJ2-7; TRBD1 or TRBD2 may be the D gene (5 bases each). The CDR3 extends over 15 amino acids. V shed 4 bases and J shed 6 bases, with 19 bases lying between them. Germline values: CDR1 MDHEN, CDR2 SYDVKM. In DNA form, the CDR3 reads TGTGCCAGCAGTTCCCCACCGAGAGGGGAGATCGAGCAGTACTTC. This gives the protein CASSSPPRGEIEQYF. The full variable domain, with the rest looked up from reference TRBV28 and TRBJ2-7, is DVKVTQSSRYLVKRTGEKVFLECVQDMDHENMFWYRQDPGLGLRLIYFSYDVKMKEKGDIPEGYSVSREKKERFSLILESASTNQTSMYLCASSSPPRGEIEQYFGPGTRLTVT.

The chain couples TRBV6-5 to TRBJ1-1; D gene ambiguous. The CDR3 covers 13 residues. Germline loops: CDR1 MNHEY, CDR2 SVGAGI. V gave up 4 bases and J gave up 11 bases, with 17 bases separating them. The CDR3 nucleotides are TGTGCCAGCAGTTTACGCCCGGCGGCCGAGGCTTTCTTT. Its protein product is CASSLRPAAEAFF.

V and J are TRBV19 and TRBJ2-5, with TRBD2 identical over 7 bases. Germline loops: CDR1 LNHDA, CDR2 SQIVND (reference sequence). V gave up 3 bases and J gave up 5 bases; unmatched junction bases: 3. CDR3 length: 13 residues. The CDR3 is CASSIPGGETQYF. The CDR3 coding sequence is TGTGCCAGTAGTATCCCCGGGGGGGAGACCCAGTACTTC. Drawing the rest from reference TRBV19 and TRBJ2-5, the complete variable domain is DGGITQSPKYLFRKEGQNVTLSCEQNLNHDAMYWYRQDPGQGLRLIYYSQIVNDFQKGDIAEGYSVSREKKESFPLTVTSAQKNPTAFYLCASSIPGGETQYFGPGTRLLVL.

V is TRBV4-1 and J is TRBJ2-3, with a tentative D call TRBD2 (6 bases). The CDR3 runs 14 residues. V lost 1 base and J 6 bases, leaving 11 bases between the germline ends. Germline V gene data show CDR1 as MGHRA and CDR2 as YSYEKL. This CDR3 is CASSQAQGGDTQYF. The CDR3 coding sequence is TGCGCCAGCAGCCAAGCGCAGGGAGGTGATACGCAGTATTTT.

The chain couples TRBV6-5 to TRBJ2-4; D is unclear. This CDR3 is 13 amino acids long. The V end lost 6 bases, the J end lost 1 base, and 7 bases lay between the germline ends. Germline CDR1 MNHEY, CDR2 SVGAGI. CDR3 nucleotide sequence: TGTGCCAGCAGCCCGGCGGCCAAAAACATTCAGTACTTC. Translating it yields CASSPAAKNIQYF.

This clone has just one count. The CDR3 DNA sequence: TGTGCCAGCAGTGAAGCTCTACTAGCAGCAAGCTACAATGAGCAGTTCTTC. This sequence encodes CASSEALLAASYNEQFF. The genes are TRBV6-1 and TRBJ2-1; D might be TRBD2 (6 bases). The V end lost 0 bases, the J end lost 3 bases, and 15 bases lay between the germline ends. Per germline, CDR1 MNHNS and CDR2 SASEGT. The CDR3 is 17 amino acids.

The V and J genes are TRBV5-1 and TRBJ2-5, with a tentative D call TRBD2 (5 bases). Germline V lookup: CDR1 SGHRS, CDR2 YFSETQ. V lost 8 bases and J 2 bases, leaving 19 bases between the germline ends. The CDR3 contains 15 residues. CDR3 residues: CASTPRGSGQETQYF. CDR3 DNA: TGCGCCAGTACCCCCAGAGGGTCCGGTCAAGAGACCCAGTACTTC.

V and J are TRBV18 and TRBJ1-1, with unresolved D. This CDR3 is built from 15 residues. Deletions cut 2 bases from V and 1 base from J, with 11 bases between. Germline V lookup: CDR1 KGHSH, CDR2 LQKENI. CDR3 sequence: CASSPASRANTEAFF. The CDR3 DNA sequence: TGTGCCAGCTCACCAGCATCCCGTGCGAACACTGAAGCTTTCTTT.

The gene calls are TRBV12-2 and TRBJ2-1; no check of the table's D call, TRBD2, against the DNA was made. TRBV12-2 is a pseudogene segment. This CDR3 is 18 amino acids long. Written as DNA, the CDR3 is TGTGCAAGTCGCTGGGACCCGCCGGGGGGAGGCTCCTACAATGAGCAGTTCTTC. Translated: CASRWDPPGGGSYNEQFF.

The chain has TRBV6-5 and TRBJ2-7, with 7 bases fitting TRBD2. The CDR3 contains 16 residues. J was trimmed by 4 bases and V by 3 bases; bases with no gene match: 12. CDR1 is MNHEY and CDR2 is SVGAGI in the germline V gene. CDR3 region: CASSYSGAGRPYEQYF. CDR3 sequence (DNA): TGTGCCAGCAGTTATTCAGGAGCGGGGAGACCTTACGAGCAGTACTTC.

This chain uses TRBV4-1 with TRBJ2-7; 9 bases align to TRBD2. Per germline, CDR1 MGHRA and CDR2 YSYEKL. Trimming cost V 0 bases and J 8 bases; bases outside gene matches: 11. CDR3 length: 16 residues. Here the CDR3 reads CASSQEEGGRVEQQYF. The CDR3 DNA reads as TGCGCCAGCAGCCAAGAGGAAGGCGGGAGGGTTGAGCAGCAGTACTTC.

V and J are TRBV19 and TRBJ2-1; 11 nucleotides align to TRBD2. CDR1 and CDR2 from the germline V gene are LNHDA and SQIVND (reference sequence). CDR3 length equals 15 residues. V lost 6 bases, J lost 2 bases, and 3 bases stayed unmatched. The CDR3 coding sequence is TGTGCCAGTAGCGGGACTAGCGGCACCTACAATGAGCAGTTCTTC. Translation gives CASSGTSGTYNEQFF.

The chain uses TRBV11-3 and TRBJ2-3; D gene uncertain. Per germline, CDR1 SGHNT and CDR2 YENEEA. The CDR3 runs 14 residues. Trimming removed 3 bases at V and 6 bases at J, with 13 bases between. CDR3 nucleotides: TGTGCCAGCAGCTTCCGTCACGGTGGGGATACGCAGTATTTT. Its translation is CASSFRHGGDTQYF.

This chain connects TRBV19 to TRBJ2-7; TRBD1 is a possible D gene (5 bases). The ends were cut back, 2 bases at V and 5 bases at J, with 10 bases in the middle. The V gene's germline CDR1 is LNHDA and CDR2 SQIVND (reference sequence). The CDR3 has 13 amino acids. The CDR3 loop reads CASSILGRHEQYF. The CDR3 nucleotides read TGTGCCAGTAGTATACTGGGGCGGCACGAGCAGTACTTC.

CDR3 region: CASSATGGEIYEQYF. The CDR3 DNA reads TGTGCCAGCAGCGCGACAGGGGGCGAAATCTACGAGCAGTACTTC. This rearrangement joins TRBV5-4 to TRBJ2-7, with TRBD1 matching over 10 bases. The CDR3 totals 15 residues. After removal of 4 bases from V and 3 bases from J, the junction contained 7 bases not matched to a gene. Germline values: CDR1 SGHNT, CDR2 YYREEE (reference sequence). The full variable domain, its missing parts supplied by reference TRBV5-4 and TRBJ2-7, is ETGVTQSPTHLIKTRGQQVTLRCSSQSGHNTVSWYQQALGQGPQFIFQYYREEENGRGNFPPRFSGLQFPNYSSELNVNALELDDSALYLCASSATGGEIYEQYFGPGTRLTVT.

The chain has TRBV4-2 and TRBJ1-5, with D maybe TRBD1 (6 bases). CDR1 LGHNA and CDR2 YNFKEQ come from the germline V gene. V was trimmed by 0 bases and J by 1 base, leaving 10 bases between them. This CDR3 contains 16 residues. CDR3 amino acids: CASSQDRRGSNQPQHF. The CDR3, as DNA: TGTGCCAGCAGCCAAGATCGCAGGGGAAGCAATCAGCCCCAGCATTTT.